Each of the 28 T cell receptor beta chains below was sequenced from the same sample in a study of shared clonotypes between healthy human individuals. Assay used: immunoSEQ multiplex PCR; TCRdb lists only in-frame clones, some missing. The sample carries some 1,600,000 clones, 98% recorded once. The sequenced material came from naive CD4+ T cells sorted from blood. Sample subset: CD45RA+ positively selected. These TCRs come from a man aged 25-45 years in good health.

The chain is built from TRBV7-9 and TRBJ1-2; D is undetermined. The CDR3 loop spans 15 amino acids. The V end lost 1 base, the J end lost 4 bases, and 13 bases lay between the germline ends. The germline gives CDR1 SEHNR, CDR2 FQNEAQ (reference sequence). CDR3 nucleotides: TGTGCCAGCAGCTTAGAGTCGGCGGGTGGCTATGGCTACACCTTC. It is translated as CASSLESAGGYGYTF.

The CDR3 DNA is TGTGCCAGCAGCCCGAGACCTCCTAATCGGCGGGAGTTGGAAGAGACCCAGTACTTC. Amino acids: CASSPRPPNRRELEETQYF. The chain employs TRBV9 and TRBJ2-5; 7 bases are a match to TRBD2. V lost 4 bases and J lost 3; bases outside the gene matches: 21. CDR1 and CDR2 from the germline V gene are SGDLS and YYNGEE. The CDR3 has 19 residues.

The V call is TRBV4-1, the J call TRBJ2-4; 9 nucleotides agree with TRBD1. The length of the CDR3 is 17 residues. J was trimmed by 0 bases and V by 3 bases; bases with no gene match: 6. Germline CDR1 reads MGHRA; CDR2 reads YSYEKL. CDR3 protein: CASSQTQGARAKNIQYF. The CDR3 bases are TGCGCCAGCAGCCAGACACAGGGGGCGCGAGCCAAAAACATTCAGTACTTC.

This sequence joins TRBV4-3 and TRBJ1-4; no clear D gene. Germline-derived CDR1 and CDR2 are LGHNA and YSLEER. The CDR3 has 17 residues. The V gene lost 3 bases and the J gene lost 4 bases, with 18 bases spanning the gap. The CDR3 loop is CASSQVTLRGFNEKLFF. CDR3 DNA: TGCGCCAGCAGCCAGGTTACACTACGCGGGTTTAATGAAAAACTGTTTTTT.

This rearrangement joins TRBV18 to TRBJ2-1; D may match TRBD1 or TRBD2 (7 bases each). Trimming stripped 3 bases from V and 9 bases from J, with 24 bases between. Germline values: CDR1 KGHSH, CDR2 LQKENI. CDR3 length: 17 amino acids. The CDR3 DNA is TGTGCCAGCTCACCGAAGGTGGTCAGGGGGACTACGGGTGAGCAGTTCTTC. The encoded protein is CASSPKVVRGTTGEQFF.

The chain has TRBV4-1 and TRBJ2-7, with D perhaps TRBD2 (5 bases). The CDR3 sequence is 15 residues long. CDR1 MGHRA and CDR2 YSYEKL come from the germline V gene. V was cut by 4 bases and J by 5 bases, with 18 bases left in between. The DNA for the CDR3 is TGCGCCAGCAGCCGCTTGGTTAGCGTCGGGGACGAGCAGTACTTC. Protein: CASSRLVSVGDEQYF.

The chain uses TRBV2 and TRBJ1-1; D call uncertain. The CDR3 sequence is 14 residues long. Between the trimmed V and J ends, which lost 4 bases and 4 bases, there was a span of 13 bases. Germline V gene lookup returns CDR1 SNHLY and CDR2 FYNNEI. The CDR3 coding sequence is TGTGCCAGCAGTGGCTTCGGTACGGGCACTGAAGCTTTCTTT. Protein product: CASSGFGTGTEAFF.

This clone occurred once. The CDR3 sequence is CASSLYATRSPEAFF. CDR3 DNA sequence: TGTGCCAGCAGCTTATATGCCACACGAAGCCCTGAAGCTTTCTTT. The V gene is TRBV7-9, the J gene TRBJ1-1; D is ambiguous. Germline V gives CDR1 SEHNR, CDR2 FQNEAQ (reference sequence). V lost 2 bases to trimming and J lost 6 bases, with 16 bases between them. The CDR3 spans 15 residues.

This clone has only one observation. V gene TRBV7-8 combines with J gene TRBJ1-5; TRBD1 aligns across 7 bases. In germline, CDR1 is SGHVS, CDR2 FQNEAQ. This CDR3 region has 14 residues. V gave up 5 bases and J gave up 6 bases; unmatched junction bases: 7. CDR3 amino acids: CASSPRQGGQPQHF. CDR3 nucleotides: TGTGCCAGCAGCCCACGACAGGGAGGTCAGCCCCAGCATTTT.

The genes are TRBV30 and TRBJ1-1; tentative D call: TRBD1 (6 bases). Germline V gene sequence: CDR1 GTSNPN, CDR2 SVGIG (reference sequence). CDR3 length: 12 residues. Trimming removed 3 bases from V and 4 bases from J, with 9 bases in between. In nucleotides, the CDR3 is TGTGCCTGGAGGTTAGGGGGCACTGAAGCTTTCTTT. This encodes CAWRLGGTEAFF.

V gene TRBV9 combines with J gene TRBJ2-3; 10 positions agree with TRBD2. The V and J ends lost 0 bases and 2 bases, in that order; junction bases with no gene match: 9. From germline, CDR1 is SGDLS and CDR2 YYNGEE. The CDR3 totals 18 residues. The CDR3 sequence: CASSVGTSGKTFTDTQYF. The CDR3, as DNA: TGTGCCAGCAGCGTAGGCACTAGCGGGAAAACCTTCACAGATACGCAGTATTTT.

The chain couples TRBV28 to TRBJ2-2, with 8 bases fitting TRBD1. Germline CDR1 is MDHEN and CDR2 is SYDVKM. The length of the CDR3 is 15 residues. V lost 6 bases and J lost 2; bases outside the gene matches: 5. CDR3: CASSSGGINTGELFF. CDR3 bases: TGTGCCAGCAGCTCAGGGGGCATTAACACCGGGGAGCTGTTTTTT.

The chain has TRBV9 and TRBJ2-5; 9 bases line up with TRBD1. This CDR3 is built from 15 residues. J gave up 5 bases and V 0 bases, and 5 bases lay outside the gene matches. From germline, CDR1 is SGDLS and CDR2 YYNGEE. The CDR3 nucleotides are TGTGCCAGCAGCGTAGGTGGGACAGGGTCCGAGACCCAGTACTTC. Amino acids: CASSVGGTGSETQYF. The variable domain in full, with the rest retrieved from reference TRBV9 and TRBJ2-5, is DSGVTQTPKHLITATGQRVTLRCSPRSGDLSVYWYQQSLDQGLQFLIQYYNGEERAKGNILERFSAQQFPDLHSELNLSSLELGDSALYFCASSVGGTGSETQYFGPGTRLLVL.

This chain joins TRBV5-1 and TRBJ2-7, with 7 bases fitting TRBD1. V gave up 4 bases and J gave up 1 base; unmatched junction bases: 8. Germline CDR1 reads SGHRS; CDR2 reads YFSETQ. CDR3 length equals 15 residues. DNA for the CDR3: TGCGCCAGCAGCGGGAACAGGGGCTCATCCTACGAGCAGTACTTC. Residues: CASSGNRGSSYEQYF. The whole variable domain, filled in from reference TRBV5-1 and TRBJ2-7, reads KAGVTQTPRYLIKTRGQQVTLSCSPISGHRSVSWYQQTPGQGLQFLFEYFSETQRNKGNFPGRFSGRQFSNSRSEMNVSTLELGDSALYLCASSGNRGSSYEQYFGPGTRLTVT.

With regard to this clone: The same CDR3 also results from other DNA sequences found in this sample. The V call is TRBV5-1, the J call TRBJ2-2, with D uncertain. CDR3 length: 14 residues. With 0 bases removed from V and 5 bases from J, the gap between germline ends came to 8 bases. Germline V lookup: CDR1 SGHRS, CDR2 YFSETQ. CDR3 protein: CASSLASITGELFF. The CDR3 DNA follows: TGCGCCAGCAGCTTGGCCTCGATAACCGGGGAGCTGTTTTTT.

The chain employs TRBV7-6 and TRBJ2-1; TRBD1 aligns across 7 bases. V shed 5 bases and J 5 bases; nucleotides not matched to a gene: 9. The CDR3 has 15 amino acids. Germline V gene data show CDR1 as SGHVS and CDR2 as FNYEAQ. The DNA for the CDR3 is TGTGCCAGCAGCCCTTGGCAGGGGGTAAACAATGAGCAGTTCTTC. Amino acid sequence: CASSPWQGVNNEQFF.

This sequence joins TRBV15 and TRBJ2-7; the D is unclear. CDR1 LNHNV and CDR2 YYDKDF come from the germline V gene (reference sequence). There are 17 residues in the CDR3. The V end lost 5 bases, the J end lost 5 bases, and 25 bases lay between the germline ends. The CDR3 region is CATSSAGRLARADEQYF. The CDR3 DNA follows: TGTGCCACCAGCTCTGCTGGACGGCTGGCTCGGGCTGACGAGCAGTACTTC.

The genes are TRBV5-4 and TRBJ2-3, with 13 bases identical to TRBD2. V shed 2 bases, J shed 0 bases, and the junction held 9 bases outside the gene matches. CDR3 length: 19 residues. Germline CDR1 SGHNT, CDR2 YYREEE (reference sequence). The CDR3 DNA is TGTGCCAGCAGCTTTTCACGGACTAGCGGGGGATCTAGCACAGATACGCAGTATTTT. As protein: CASSFSRTSGGSSTDTQYF.

The V gene is TRBV29-1, the J gene TRBJ2-2; 13 bases map to TRBD2. CDR3 length: 15 amino acids. Germline V gene data show CDR1 as SQVTM and CDR2 as ANQGSEA. Losses at the gene ends were 6 bases for V and 7 bases for J; bases not matched to a gene: 8. In nucleotides, the CDR3 is TGCAGCGTAAAGGGACTAGCGGGGCCGGGCGGGGAGCTGTTTTTT. Protein product: CSVKGLAGPGGELFF.

The V call is TRBV4-3, the J call TRBJ2-2; D is perhaps TRBD2 (5 bases). Trimming cost V 1 base and J 6 bases, with 9 bases left between them. The CDR3 has 14 amino acids. Germline CDR1 and CDR2: LGHNA and YSLEER. For the CDR3, the DNA is TGCGCCAGCAGCCAAGTGCGGGTTTCCGGGGAGCTGTTTTTT. It yields the protein CASSQVRVSGELFF.

The chain has TRBV6-4 and TRBJ2-5, with no clear D. CDR1 is MRHNA, CDR2 SNTAGT, per germline. Trimming cost V 4 bases and J 4 bases, with 10 bases left between them. The CDR3 runs 13 residues. CDR3 sequence (DNA): TGTGCCAGCAGTGCCTTTGAAGGAGAGACCCAGTACTTC. It encodes CASSAFEGETQYF.

The chain uses TRBV6-1 and TRBJ1-4, with unresolved D. The length of the CDR3 is 14 residues. V lost 4 bases and J 0 bases, leaving 6 bases between the germline ends. Germline-derived CDR1 and CDR2 are MNHNS and SASEGT. This chain's CDR3 is CASSVPATNEKLFF. The DNA of the CDR3 is TGTGCCAGCAGTGTACCCGCAACTAATGAAAAACTGTTTTTT.

The genes are TRBV11-2 and TRBJ2-7; 7 nucleotides line up with TRBD2. J gave up 7 bases and V 2 bases, and 14 bases lay outside the gene matches. The CDR3 has 16 amino acids. Germline V CDR1 and CDR2: SGHAT, FQNNGV. CDR3 region: CASSLKPLAVYVEQYF. CDR3 nucleotides: TGTGCCAGCAGCTTAAAACCTCTAGCGGTATACGTGGAGCAGTACTTC. Complete variable domain (other parts from reference TRBV11-2 and TRBJ2-7): EAGVAQSPRYKIIEKRQSVAFWCNPISGHATLYWYQQILGQGPKLLIQFQNNGVVDDSQLPKDRFSAERLKGVDSTLKIQPAKLEDSAVYLCASSLKPLAVYVEQYFGPGTRLTVT.

This clone was counted once. The rearrangement uses TRBV28 and TRBJ1-1; perhaps TRBD1 as D (6 bases). V lost 4 bases to trimming and J lost 5 bases, with 14 bases between them. The CDR3 extends over 14 amino acids. Per the germline V gene, CDR1 is MDHEN and CDR2 is SYDVKM. Written as DNA, the CDR3 is TGTGCCAGCAGTTCCGGGACATTGGGTACTGAAGCTTTCTTT. Translation gives CASSSGTLGTEAFF.

The V and J genes are TRBV27 and TRBJ2-2; D gene uncertain. The CDR3 covers 12 residues. Germline CDR1 and CDR2: MNHEY and SMNVEV (reference sequence). V lost 8 bases to trimming and J lost 7 bases, with 11 bases between them. CDR3 nucleotide sequence: TGTGCCAGCGGCCCCGTGGTCGGGGAGCTGTTTTTT. Translated: CASGPVVGELFF.

This clone showed up just a few times. The chain carries TRBV2 and TRBJ1-2; a weak D match, TRBD1 (5 bases). Germline values: CDR1 SNHLY, CDR2 FYNNEI. CDR3 length: 15 amino acids. V shed 1 base and J shed 3 bases, with 12 bases lying between them. DNA of the CDR3: TGTGCCAGCAGTGAAGGGACTCCGGGGGACTATGGCTACACCTTC. Its translation: CASSEGTPGDYGYTF.

The V gene is TRBV5-4, the J gene TRBJ2-7; D ambiguous. The CDR3 consists of 14 residues. Trimming removed 0 bases at V and 3 bases at J, with 10 bases between. CDR1 and CDR2 (germline): SGHNT, YYREEE (reference sequence). The DNA of the CDR3 is TGTGCCAGCAGCTTGGGTTGGGGTAACTACGAGCAGTACTTC. Its translation: CASSLGWGNYEQYF.

A note on this clone: The sample carries other DNA sequences with the same CDR3. The chain couples TRBV7-9 to TRBJ1-2; 9 nucleotides align to TRBD1. The CDR3 has 14 residues. Germline CDR1 SEHNR, CDR2 FQNEAQ (reference sequence). V gave up 4 bases and J gave up 4 bases; unmatched junction bases: 4. The CDR3 nucleotides read TGTGCCAGCAGCTCACAGGGGGCGGGCTATGGCTACACCTTC. Its protein product is CASSSQGAGYGYTF. The full variable domain, with the rest looked up from reference TRBV7-9 and TRBJ1-2, is DTGVSQNPRHKITKRGQNVTFRCDPISEHNRLYWYRQTLGQGPEFLTYFQNEAQLEKSRLLSDRFSAERPKGSFSTLEIQRTEQGDSAMYLCASSSQGAGYGYTFGSGTRLTVV.